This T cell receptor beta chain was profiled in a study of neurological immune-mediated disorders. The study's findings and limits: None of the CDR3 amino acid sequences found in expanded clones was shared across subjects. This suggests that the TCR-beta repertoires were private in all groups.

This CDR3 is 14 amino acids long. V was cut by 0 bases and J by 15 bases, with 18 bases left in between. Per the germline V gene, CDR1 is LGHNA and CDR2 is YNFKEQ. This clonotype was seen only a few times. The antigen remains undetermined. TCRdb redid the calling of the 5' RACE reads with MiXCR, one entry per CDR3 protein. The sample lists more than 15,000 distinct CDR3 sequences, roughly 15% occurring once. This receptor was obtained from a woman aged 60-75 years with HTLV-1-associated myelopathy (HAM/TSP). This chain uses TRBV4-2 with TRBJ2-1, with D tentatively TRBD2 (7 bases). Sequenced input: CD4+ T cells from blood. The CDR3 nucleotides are TGTGCCAGCAGCCAAGATTCAGGCGGGGGCCTCCCGTTCTTC. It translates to CASSQDSGGGLPFF.